This T cell receptor beta chain originates from a study of shared clonotypes between healthy human individuals. With V trimmed by 4 bases and J by 0 bases, 7 bases remained unmatched. This CDR3 spans 17 amino acids. Germline CDR1 reads SGDLS; CDR2 reads YYNGEE. Deep was the level used in running the assay. Assay used: immunoSEQ multiplex PCR; TCRdb lists only in-frame clones, some missing. This repertoire shows some 2.3 million clones, approximately 93% found once; its top ten account for under 0.45%. Material for sequencing was naive CD4+ T cells from PBMCs. The subset: CD45RA+ positively selected. This chain uses TRBV9 with TRBJ2-6, with TRBD1 matching 7 bases. This clonotype was sampled from a young man in good health. Some clones in this sample may be carry-over from other donors' samples. The CDR3 DNA sequence: TGTGCCAGCAGCAAGACAGGGAACCCCTCTGGGGCCAACGTCCTGACTTTC. It specifies CASSKTGNPSGANVLTF.